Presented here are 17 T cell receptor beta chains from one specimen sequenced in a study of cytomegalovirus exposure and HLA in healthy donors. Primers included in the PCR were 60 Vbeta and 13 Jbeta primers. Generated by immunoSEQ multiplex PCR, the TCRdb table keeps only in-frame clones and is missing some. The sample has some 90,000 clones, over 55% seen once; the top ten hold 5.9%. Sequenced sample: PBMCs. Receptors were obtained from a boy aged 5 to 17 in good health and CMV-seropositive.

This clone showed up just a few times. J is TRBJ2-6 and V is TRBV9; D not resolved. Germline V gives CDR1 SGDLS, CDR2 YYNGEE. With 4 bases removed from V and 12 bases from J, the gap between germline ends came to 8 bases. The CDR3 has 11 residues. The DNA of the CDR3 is TGTGCCAGCAGCCGCGTCGGCGTCCTGACTTTC. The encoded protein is CASSRVGVLTF. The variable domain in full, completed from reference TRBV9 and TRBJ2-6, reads DSGVTQTPKHLITATGQRVTLRCSPRSGDLSVYWYQQSLDQGLQFLIQYYNGEERAKGNILERFSAQQFPDLHSELNLSSLELGDSALYFCASSRVGVLTFGAGSRLTVL.

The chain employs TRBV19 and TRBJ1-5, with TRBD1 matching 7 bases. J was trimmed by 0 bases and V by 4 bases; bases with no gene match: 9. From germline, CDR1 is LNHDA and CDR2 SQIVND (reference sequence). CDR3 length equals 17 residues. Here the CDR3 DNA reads TGTGCCAGTAGTAAGGGTATGACAGGGTATAGCAATCAGCCCCAGCATTTT. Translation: CASSKGMTGYSNQPQHF. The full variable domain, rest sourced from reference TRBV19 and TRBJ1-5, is DGGITQSPKYLFRKEGQNVTLSCEQNLNHDAMYWYRQDPGQGLRLIYYSQIVNDFQKGDIAEGYSVSREKKESFPLTVTSAQKNPTAFYLCASSKGMTGYSNQPQHFGDGTRLSIL.

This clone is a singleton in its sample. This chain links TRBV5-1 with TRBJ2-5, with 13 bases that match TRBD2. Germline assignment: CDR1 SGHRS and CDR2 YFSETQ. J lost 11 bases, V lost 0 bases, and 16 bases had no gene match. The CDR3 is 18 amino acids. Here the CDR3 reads CASSLEGTSGVSPFGQYF. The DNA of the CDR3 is TGCGCCAGCAGCTTGGAGGGGACTAGCGGGGTCTCCCCCTTTGGGCAGTACTTC.

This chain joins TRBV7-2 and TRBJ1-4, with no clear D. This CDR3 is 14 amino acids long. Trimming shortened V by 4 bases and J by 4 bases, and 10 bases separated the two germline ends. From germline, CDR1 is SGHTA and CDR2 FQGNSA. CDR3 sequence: CASSSTGFNEKLFF. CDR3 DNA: TGTGCCAGCAGCTCAACCGGGTTTAATGAAAAACTGTTTTTT.

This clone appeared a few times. The CDR3 DNA sequence: TGTGCCAGCAGCGCGACAGGGGCCGAGCAGTACTTC. It specifies CASSATGAEQYF. The chain carries TRBV5-6 and TRBJ2-7; 8 positions agree with TRBD1. Germline lookup yields CDR1 SGHDT and CDR2 YYEEEE. The V segment lost 4 bases and the J segment 6 bases; nucleotides outside the gene matches: 3. This CDR3 spans 12 amino acids. Full variable domain (remainder filled in from reference TRBV5-6 and TRBJ2-7): DAGVTQSPTHLIKTRGQQVTLRCSPKSGHDTVSWYQQALGQGPQFIFQYYEEEERQRGNFPDRFSGHQFPNYSSELNVNALLLGDSALYLCASSATGAEQYFGPGTRLTVT.

The CDR3 loop reads CASSLQPGLATEAFF. CDR3 bases: TGTGCCAGCAGTCTTCAACCGGGACTCGCCACTGAAGCTTTCTTT. The J gene is TRBJ1-1, the V gene TRBV6-1, with a possible D match to TRBD1 (5 bases). Trimming stripped 5 bases from V and 4 bases from J, with 17 bases between. Germline V gene lookup returns CDR1 MNHNS and CDR2 SASEGT. The CDR3 length is 15 residues.

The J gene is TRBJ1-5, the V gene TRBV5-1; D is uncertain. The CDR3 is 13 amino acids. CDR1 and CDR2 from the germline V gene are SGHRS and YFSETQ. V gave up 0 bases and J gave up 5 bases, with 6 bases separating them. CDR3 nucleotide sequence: TGCGCCAGCAGCTTGGGGGCTGATCAGCCCCAGCATTTT. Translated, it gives CASSLGADQPQHF.

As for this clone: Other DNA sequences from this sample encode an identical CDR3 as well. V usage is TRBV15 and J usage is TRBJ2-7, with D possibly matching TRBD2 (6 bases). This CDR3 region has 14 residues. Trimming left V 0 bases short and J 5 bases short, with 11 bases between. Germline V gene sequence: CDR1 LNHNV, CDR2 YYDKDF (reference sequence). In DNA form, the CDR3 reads TGTGCCACCAGCAGAGATACAGGAGGGGACGAGCAGTACTTC. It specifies CATSRDTGGDEQYF.

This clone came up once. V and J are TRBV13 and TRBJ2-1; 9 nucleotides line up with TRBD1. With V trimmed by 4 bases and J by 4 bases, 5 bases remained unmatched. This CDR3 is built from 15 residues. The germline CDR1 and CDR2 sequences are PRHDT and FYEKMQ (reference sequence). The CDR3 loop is CASSSGQGSYNEQFF. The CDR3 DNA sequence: TGTGCCAGCAGCTCGGGACAGGGCTCGTACAATGAGCAGTTCTTC.

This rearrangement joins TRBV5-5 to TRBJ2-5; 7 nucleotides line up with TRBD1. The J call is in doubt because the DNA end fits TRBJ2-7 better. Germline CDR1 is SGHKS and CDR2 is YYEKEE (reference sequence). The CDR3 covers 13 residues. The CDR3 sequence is CASRGTDSYEQYF. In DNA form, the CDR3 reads TGTGCCAGCAGGGGGACAGATTCCTACGAGCAGTACTTC.

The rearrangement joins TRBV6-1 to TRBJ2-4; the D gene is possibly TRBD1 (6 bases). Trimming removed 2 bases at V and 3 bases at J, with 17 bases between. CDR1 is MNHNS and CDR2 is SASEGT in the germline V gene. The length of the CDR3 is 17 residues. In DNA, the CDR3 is TGTGCCAGCAGTGAATCCTTTGAGGGGGTGTTCAAAAACATTCAGTACTTC. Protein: CASSESFEGVFKNIQYF.

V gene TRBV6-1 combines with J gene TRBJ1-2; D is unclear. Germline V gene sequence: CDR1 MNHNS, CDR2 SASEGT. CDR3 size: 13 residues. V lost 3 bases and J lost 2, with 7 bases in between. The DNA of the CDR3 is TGTGCCAGCAGTGAGCGAGAGAACTATGGCTACACCTTC. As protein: CASSERENYGYTF.

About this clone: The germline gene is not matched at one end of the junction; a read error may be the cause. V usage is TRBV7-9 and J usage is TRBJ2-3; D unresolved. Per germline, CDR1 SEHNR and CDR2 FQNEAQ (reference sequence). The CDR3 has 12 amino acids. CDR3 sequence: CSSSPLTDTQYF. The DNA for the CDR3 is TGTTCCAGCAGCCCACTCACAGATACGCAGTATTTT.

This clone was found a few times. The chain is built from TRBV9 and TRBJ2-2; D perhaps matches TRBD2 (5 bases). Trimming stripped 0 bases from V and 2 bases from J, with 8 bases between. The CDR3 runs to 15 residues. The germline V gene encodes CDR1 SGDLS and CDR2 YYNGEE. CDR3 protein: CASSVDSGNTGELFF. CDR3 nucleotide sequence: TGTGCCAGCAGCGTAGACAGCGGAAACACCGGGGAGCTGTTTTTT.

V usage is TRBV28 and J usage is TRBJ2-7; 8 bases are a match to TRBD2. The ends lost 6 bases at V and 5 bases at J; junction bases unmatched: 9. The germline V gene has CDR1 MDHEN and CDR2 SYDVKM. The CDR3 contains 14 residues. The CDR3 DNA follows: TGTGCCAGCAGGCAGAGCGGGAGTATCCACGAGCAGTACTTC. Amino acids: CASRQSGSIHEQYF.

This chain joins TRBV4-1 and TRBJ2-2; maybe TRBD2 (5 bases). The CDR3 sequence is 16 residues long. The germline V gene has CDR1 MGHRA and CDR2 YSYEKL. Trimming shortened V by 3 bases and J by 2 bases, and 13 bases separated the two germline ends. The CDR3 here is CASSHKAGYNTGELFF. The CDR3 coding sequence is TGCGCCAGCAGCCATAAGGCGGGTTATAACACCGGGGAGCTGTTTTTT.

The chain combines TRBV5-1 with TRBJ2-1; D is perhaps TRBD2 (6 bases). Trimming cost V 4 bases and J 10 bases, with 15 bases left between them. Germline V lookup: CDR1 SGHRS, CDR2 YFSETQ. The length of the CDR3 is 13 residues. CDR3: CASSPWGGLEQFF. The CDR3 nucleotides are TGCGCCAGCAGCCCCTGGGGAGGACTGGAGCAGTTCTTC.